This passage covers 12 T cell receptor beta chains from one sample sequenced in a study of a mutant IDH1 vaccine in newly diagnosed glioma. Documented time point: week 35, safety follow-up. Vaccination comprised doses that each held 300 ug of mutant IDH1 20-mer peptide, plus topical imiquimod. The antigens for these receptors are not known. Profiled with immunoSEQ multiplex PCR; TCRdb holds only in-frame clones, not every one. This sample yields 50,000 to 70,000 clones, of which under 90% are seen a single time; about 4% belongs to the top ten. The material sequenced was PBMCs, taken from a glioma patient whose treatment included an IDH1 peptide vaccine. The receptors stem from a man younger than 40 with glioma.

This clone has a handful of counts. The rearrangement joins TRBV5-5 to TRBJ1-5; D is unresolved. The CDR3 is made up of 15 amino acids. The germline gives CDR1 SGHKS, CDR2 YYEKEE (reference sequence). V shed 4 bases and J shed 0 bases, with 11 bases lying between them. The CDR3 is CASSPLDSSNQPQHF. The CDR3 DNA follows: TGTGCCAGCAGCCCTCTCGATAGTAGCAATCAGCCCCAGCATTTT.

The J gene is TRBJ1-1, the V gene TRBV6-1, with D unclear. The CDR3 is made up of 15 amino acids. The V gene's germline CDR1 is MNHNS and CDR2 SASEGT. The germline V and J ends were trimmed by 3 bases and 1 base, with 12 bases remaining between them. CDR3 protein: CASSDLLSGNTEAFF. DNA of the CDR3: TGTGCCAGCAGTGATCTACTATCAGGGAACACTGAAGCTTTCTTT.

The CDR3 coding sequence is TGCGCCAGCAGCTTGGAGGGGGGAGAGGATGGCTACACCTTC. Protein: CASSLEGGEDGYTF. This chain uses TRBV5-1 with TRBJ1-2; TRBD1 might be the D (6 bases). Trimming stripped 0 bases from V and 6 bases from J, with 12 bases between. The CDR3 contains 14 residues. In germline, CDR1 is SGHRS, CDR2 YFSETQ.

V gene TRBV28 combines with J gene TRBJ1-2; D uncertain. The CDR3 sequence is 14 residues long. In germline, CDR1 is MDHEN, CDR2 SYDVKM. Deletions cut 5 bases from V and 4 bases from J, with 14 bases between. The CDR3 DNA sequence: TGTGCCAGCAGTCAAGCCACAGCGATCTATGGCTACACCTTC. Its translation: CASSQATAIYGYTF.

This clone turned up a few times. The CDR3 loop reads CASSNRGDTEAFF. As DNA, the CDR3 is TGTGCCAGCTCAAATCGGGGGGACACTGAAGCTTTCTTT. This chain uses TRBV18 with TRBJ1-1; D is perhaps TRBD1 (5 bases). CDR3 size: 13 residues. Germline V gene data show CDR1 as KGHSH and CDR2 as LQKENI. V shed 5 bases and J shed 3 bases, with 10 bases lying between them.

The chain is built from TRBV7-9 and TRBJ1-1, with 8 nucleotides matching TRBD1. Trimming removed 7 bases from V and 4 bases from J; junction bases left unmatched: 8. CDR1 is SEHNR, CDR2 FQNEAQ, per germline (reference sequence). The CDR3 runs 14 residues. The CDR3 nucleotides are TGTGCCAGCAACCGACAGGGGAGGAGCACTGAAGCTTTCTTT. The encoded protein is CASNRQGRSTEAFF.

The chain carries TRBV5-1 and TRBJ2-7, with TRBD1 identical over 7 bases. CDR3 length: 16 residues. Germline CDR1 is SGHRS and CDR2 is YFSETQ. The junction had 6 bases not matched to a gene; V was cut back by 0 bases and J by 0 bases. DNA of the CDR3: TGCGCCAGCAGCTTGGGTGGCACAGGGGTCTCCTACGAGCAGTACTTC. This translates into CASSLGGTGVSYEQYF.

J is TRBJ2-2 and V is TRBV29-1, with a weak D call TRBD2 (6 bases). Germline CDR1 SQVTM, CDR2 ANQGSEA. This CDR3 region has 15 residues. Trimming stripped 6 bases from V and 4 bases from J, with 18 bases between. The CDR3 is CSVGQQGSGTGELFF. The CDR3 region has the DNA TGCAGCGTGGGGCAGCAGGGTAGCGGCACCGGGGAGCTGTTTTTT.

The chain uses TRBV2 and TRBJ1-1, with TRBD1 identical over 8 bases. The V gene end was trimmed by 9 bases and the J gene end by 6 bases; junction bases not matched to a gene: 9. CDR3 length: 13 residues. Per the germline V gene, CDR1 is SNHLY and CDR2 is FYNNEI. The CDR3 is CARTGALSPEAFF. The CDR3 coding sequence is TGTGCCAGGACAGGGGCACTCTCCCCTGAAGCTTTCTTT.

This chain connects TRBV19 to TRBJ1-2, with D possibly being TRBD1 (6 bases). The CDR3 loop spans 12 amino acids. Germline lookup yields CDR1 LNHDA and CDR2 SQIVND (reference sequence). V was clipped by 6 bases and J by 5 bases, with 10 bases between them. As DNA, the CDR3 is TGTGCCAGTAGGACCGGACAGTATGGCTACACCTTC. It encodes CASRTGQYGYTF.

The CDR3 spells CAIKGLAGGETQYF. The CDR3 DNA sequence: TGTGCCATCAAGGGACTAGCGGGGGGAGAGACCCAGTACTTC. The V call is TRBV10-3, the J call TRBJ2-5, with TRBD2 identical over 15 bases. The CDR3 runs to 14 residues. J lost 4 bases, V lost 7 bases, and 1 base had no gene match. CDR1 is ENHRY, CDR2 SYGVKD, per germline.

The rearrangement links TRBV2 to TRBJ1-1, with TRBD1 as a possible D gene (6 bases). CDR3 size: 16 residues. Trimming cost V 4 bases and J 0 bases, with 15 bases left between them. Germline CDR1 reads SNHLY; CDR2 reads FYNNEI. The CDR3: CASSAQPAGVNTEAFF. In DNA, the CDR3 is TGTGCCAGCAGTGCCCAACCCGCAGGGGTGAACACTGAAGCTTTCTTT.